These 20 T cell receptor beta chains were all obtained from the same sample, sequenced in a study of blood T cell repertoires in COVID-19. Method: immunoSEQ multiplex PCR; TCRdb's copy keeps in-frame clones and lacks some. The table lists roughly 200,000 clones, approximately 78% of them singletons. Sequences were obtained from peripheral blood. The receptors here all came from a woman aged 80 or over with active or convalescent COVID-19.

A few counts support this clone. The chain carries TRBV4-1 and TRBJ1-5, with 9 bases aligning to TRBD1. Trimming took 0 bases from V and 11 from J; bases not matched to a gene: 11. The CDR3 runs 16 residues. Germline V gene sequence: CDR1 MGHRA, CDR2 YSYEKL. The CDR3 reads CASSQDRTARQGAQHF. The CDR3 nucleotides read TGCGCCAGCAGCCAAGATCGCACAGCTAGACAGGGGGCCCAGCATTTT.

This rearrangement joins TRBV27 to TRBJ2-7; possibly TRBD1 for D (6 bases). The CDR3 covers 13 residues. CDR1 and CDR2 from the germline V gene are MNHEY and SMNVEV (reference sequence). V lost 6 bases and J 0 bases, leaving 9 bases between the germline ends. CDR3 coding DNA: TGTGCCAGCAGCTCGACAGGCTCCTACGAGCAGTACTTC. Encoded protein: CASSSTGSYEQYF.

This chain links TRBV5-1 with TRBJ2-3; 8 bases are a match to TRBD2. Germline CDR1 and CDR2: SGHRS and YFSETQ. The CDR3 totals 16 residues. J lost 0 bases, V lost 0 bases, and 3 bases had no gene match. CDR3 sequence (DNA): TGCGCCAGCAGCTTGGGTATAGCGGGGAGCACAGATACGCAGTATTTT. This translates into CASSLGIAGSTDTQYF.

In DNA form, the CDR3 reads TGTGCCAGCAGCCCTTCTAGCGGGGGCCAAGAGACCCAGTACTTC. It encodes CASSPSSGGQETQYF. The chain uses TRBV3-1 (or the pseudogene TRBV3-2) and TRBJ2-5, with 10 bases aligning to TRBD2. CDR1 is LGHDT, CDR2 YNNKEL, per germline (reference sequence). The V segment lost 4 bases and the J segment 1 base; nucleotides outside the gene matches: 3. The CDR3 has 15 amino acids.

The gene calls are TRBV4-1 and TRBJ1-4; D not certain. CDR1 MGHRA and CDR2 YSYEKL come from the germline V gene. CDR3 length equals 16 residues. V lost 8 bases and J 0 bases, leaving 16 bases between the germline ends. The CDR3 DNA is TGCGCCAGCCGACCATGGGAGGCTGCAACTAATGAAAAACTGTTTTTT. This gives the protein CASRPWEAATNEKLFF.

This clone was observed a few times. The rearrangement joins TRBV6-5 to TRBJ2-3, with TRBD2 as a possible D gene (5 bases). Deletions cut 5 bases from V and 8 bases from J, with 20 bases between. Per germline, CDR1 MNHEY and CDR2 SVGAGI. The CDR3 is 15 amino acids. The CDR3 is CASSPPGADPSTQYF. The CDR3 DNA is TGTGCCAGCAGTCCCCCAGGAGCGGACCCCAGTACGCAGTATTTT.

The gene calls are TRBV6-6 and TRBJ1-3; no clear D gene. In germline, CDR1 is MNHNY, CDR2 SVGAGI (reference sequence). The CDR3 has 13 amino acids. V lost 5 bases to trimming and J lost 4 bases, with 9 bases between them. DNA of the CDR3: TGTGCCAGCAGTCCTACCATAGGAAACACCATATATTTT. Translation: CASSPTIGNTIYF.

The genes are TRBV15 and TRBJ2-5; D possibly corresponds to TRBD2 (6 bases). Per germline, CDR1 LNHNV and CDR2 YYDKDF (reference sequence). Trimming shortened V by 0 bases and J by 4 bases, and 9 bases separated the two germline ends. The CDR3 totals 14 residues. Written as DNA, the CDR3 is TGTGCCACCAGCAGAGATGGGGACTCAGAGACCCAGTACTTC. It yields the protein CATSRDGDSETQYF.

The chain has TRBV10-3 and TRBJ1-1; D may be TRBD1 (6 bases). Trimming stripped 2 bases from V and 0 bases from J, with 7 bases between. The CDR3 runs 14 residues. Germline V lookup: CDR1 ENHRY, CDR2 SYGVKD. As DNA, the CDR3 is TGTGCCATCAGTGAGGGGGGCCTGAACACTGAAGCTTTCTTT. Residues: CAISEGGLNTEAFF.

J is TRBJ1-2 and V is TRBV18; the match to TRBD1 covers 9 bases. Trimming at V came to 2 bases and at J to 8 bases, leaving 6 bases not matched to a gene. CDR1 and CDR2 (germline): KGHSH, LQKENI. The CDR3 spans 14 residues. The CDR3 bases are TGTGCCAGCTCACCATCCACAGGGGGCGAGGGCTACACCTTC. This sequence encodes CASSPSTGGEGYTF.

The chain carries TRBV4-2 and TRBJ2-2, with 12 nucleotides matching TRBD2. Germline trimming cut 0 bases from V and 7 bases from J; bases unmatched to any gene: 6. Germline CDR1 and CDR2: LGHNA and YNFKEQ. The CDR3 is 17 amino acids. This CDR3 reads CASSQEASGGVLGELFF. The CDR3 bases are TGTGCCAGCAGCCAAGAGGCTAGCGGGGGGGTGCTCGGGGAGCTGTTTTTT.

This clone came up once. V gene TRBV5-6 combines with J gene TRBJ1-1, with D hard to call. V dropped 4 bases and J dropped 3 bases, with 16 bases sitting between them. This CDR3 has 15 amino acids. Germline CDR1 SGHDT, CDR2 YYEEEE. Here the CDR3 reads CASSPPGPLDTEAFF. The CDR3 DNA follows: TGTGCCAGCAGCCCCCCGGGTCCTCTCGACACTGAAGCTTTCTTT.

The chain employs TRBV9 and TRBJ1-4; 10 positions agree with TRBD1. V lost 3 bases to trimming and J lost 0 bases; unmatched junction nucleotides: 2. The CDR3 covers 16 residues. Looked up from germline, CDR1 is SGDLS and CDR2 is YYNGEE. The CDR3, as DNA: TGTGCCAGCAGCGATGGACAGGGGGCAACTAATGAAAAACTGTTTTTT. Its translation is CASSDGQGATNEKLFF. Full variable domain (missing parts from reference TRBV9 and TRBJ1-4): DSGVTQTPKHLITATGQRVTLRCSPRSGDLSVYWYQQSLDQGLQFLIQYYNGEERAKGNILERFSAQQFPDLHSELNLSSLELGDSALYFCASSDGQGATNEKLFFGSGTQLSVL.

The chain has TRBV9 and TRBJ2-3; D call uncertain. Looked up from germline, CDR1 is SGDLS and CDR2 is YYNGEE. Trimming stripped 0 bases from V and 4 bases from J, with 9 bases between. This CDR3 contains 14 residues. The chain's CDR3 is CASSVDSVADTQYF. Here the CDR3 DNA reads TGTGCCAGCAGCGTAGATTCGGTGGCAGATACGCAGTATTTT.

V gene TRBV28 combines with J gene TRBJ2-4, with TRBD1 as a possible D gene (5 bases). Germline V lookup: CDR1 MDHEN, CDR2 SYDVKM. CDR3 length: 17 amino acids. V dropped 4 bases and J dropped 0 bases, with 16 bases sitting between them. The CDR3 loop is CASSSPAGLLAKNIQYF. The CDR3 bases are TGTGCCAGCAGTTCCCCGGCAGGGTTACTAGCCAAAAACATTCAGTACTTC.

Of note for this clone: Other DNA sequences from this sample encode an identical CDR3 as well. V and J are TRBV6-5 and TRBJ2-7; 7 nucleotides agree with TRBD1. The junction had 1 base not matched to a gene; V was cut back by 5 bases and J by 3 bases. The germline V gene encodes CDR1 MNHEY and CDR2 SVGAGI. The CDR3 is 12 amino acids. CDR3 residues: CASSRDSYEQYF. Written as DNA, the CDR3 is TGTGCCAGCAGTCGGGACAGCTACGAGCAGTACTTC.

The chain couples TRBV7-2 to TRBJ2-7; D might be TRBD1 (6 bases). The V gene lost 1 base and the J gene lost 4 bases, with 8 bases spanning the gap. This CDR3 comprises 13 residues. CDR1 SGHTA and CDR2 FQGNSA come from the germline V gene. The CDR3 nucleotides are TGTGCCAGCAGCTTAGGACAGGTGTACGAGCAGTACTTC. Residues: CASSLGQVYEQYF.

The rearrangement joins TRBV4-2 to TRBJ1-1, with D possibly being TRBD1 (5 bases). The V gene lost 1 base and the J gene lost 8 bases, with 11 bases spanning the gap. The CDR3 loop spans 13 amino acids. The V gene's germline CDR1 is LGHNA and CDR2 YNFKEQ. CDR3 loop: CASSQGGGLEAFF. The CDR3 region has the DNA TGTGCCAGCAGCCAAGGGGGGGGACTGGAAGCTTTCTTT.

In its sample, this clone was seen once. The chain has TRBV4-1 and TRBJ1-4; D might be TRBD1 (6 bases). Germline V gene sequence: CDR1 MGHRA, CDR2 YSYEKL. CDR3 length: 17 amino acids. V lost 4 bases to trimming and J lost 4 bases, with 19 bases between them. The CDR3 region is CASSLRGGAQGNEKLFF. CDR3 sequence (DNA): TGCGCCAGCAGCCTCCGGGGGGGGGCGCAGGGTAATGAAAAACTGTTTTTT.

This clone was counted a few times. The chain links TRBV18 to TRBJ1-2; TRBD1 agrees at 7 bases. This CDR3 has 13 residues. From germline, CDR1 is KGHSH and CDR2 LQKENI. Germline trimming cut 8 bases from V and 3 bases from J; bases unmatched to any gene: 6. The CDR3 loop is CASQTGDDYGYTF. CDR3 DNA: TGTGCCAGCCAAACAGGGGATGACTATGGCTACACCTTC.